This T cell receptor beta chain originates from a study of CD8 T cells in ankylosing spondylitis. Notes on the study in general: The study looked at matched synovial fluid samples from ankylosing spondylitis patients. Disease-linked clones were reported to be significantly enriched there.

The V end lost 2 bases, the J end lost 2 bases, and 10 bases lay between the germline ends. The CDR3 has 14 amino acids. Germline V CDR1 and CDR2: MDHEN, SYDVKM. This clonotype appeared many times. Its antigen remains unknown. TCRdb reanalysed the 5' RACE reads using MiXCR and keeps one entry per CDR3 protein. The sample shows tens of thousands of distinct CDR3 sequences, more than 9.5% of them seen only once. This TCR derives from a male donor with ankylosing spondylitis or in good health (not recorded which). The sample taken for sequencing was blood, either unsorted or a sorted T cell fraction (not recorded which). The chain couples TRBV28 to TRBJ2-7, with D possibly TRBD1 on 5 matching bases. The chain's CDR3 is CASSLIGQTYEQYF. DNA of the CDR3: TGTGCCAGCAGTTTAATCGGACAAACCTACGAGCAGTACTTC.